The rows below give T cell receptor beta chains drawn from one sample of a study of glioma-infiltrating T cells. MiXCR, run by TCRdb on the multiplex PCR reads, gives a single entry per CDR3 protein. This sample yields about 380,000 distinct CDR3 sequences, of which around 38% are seen a single time; 12% belongs to the top ten. The sample was glioma tissue, nonneoplastic brain tissue, or PBMCs (not recorded which). All receptors come from a human donor with low-grade glioma or glioblastoma, undergoing nonglioma brain surgery, or in good health (not recorded which). Each CDR3 is given with its conserved first and last residue. A D gene is named only where the DNA matches it firmly. Not all rows give a size; the values are once, few, many and, for expanded clones, a class.

>TRBJ2-7|TRBV27|-|-
TGTGCCAGCAGCTCGAACCGGGACCCCCCCTACGAGCAGTACTTC
CASSSNRDPPYEQYF
>TRBJ1-2|TRBV28|-|many
TGTGCCACGACGGTGTTCTATGGCTACACCTTC
CATTVFYGYTF
>TRBJ1-1|TRBV6-1|-|-
TGTGCCAGCAGTGAACAGGGACCGAACAGTGAAGCTTCCTTT
CASSEQGPNSEASF
>TRBJ2-1|TRBV25-1|TRBD2|many
TGTGCCAGCACGCGTGCTAGCGGACGAAGGATCTTC
CASTRASGRRIF
>TRBJ2-7|TRBV25-1|TRBD1|-
TGTGCCAGTTCTAGATGGGGACAGGGCTACGAGCAGTACTTC
CASSRWGQGYEQYF
>TRBJ2-3|TRBV6-2/TRBV6-3|-|-
TGTGCCAGCAGTTACAGTCGGGTCGGAGATACGCAGTATTTT
CASSYSRVGDTQYF
>TRBJ2-1|TRBV10-3|TRBD2|-
TGTGCCATCAGTGATCAAGCGGGAGGGTACAATGAGCAGTTCTTC
CAISDQAGGYNEQFF
>TRBJ2-7|TRBV6-2/TRBV6-3|TRBD2|-
TGTGCCAGCAACAGCGGGATGACCTACGAGCAGTACTTC
CASNSGMTYEQYF
>TRBJ2-1|TRBV27|TRBD1|many
TGTGCCAGCAGTGGACAGGGATACGGCAATGAGCAGTTCTTC
CASSGQGYGNEQFF
>TRBJ2-1|TRBV28|-|few
TGTGCCAGCAGTTCCCCCGGGACGGGACCGGCCAATGAGCAGTTCTTC
CASSSPGTGPANEQFF
>TRBJ1-1|TRBV20-1|-|-
TGCAGTGCTAGAGATTTTACCGGGGGGGACACTGAAGCTTTCTTT
CSARDFTGGDTEAFF
>TRBJ2-7|TRBV7-2|-|many
TGTGCCAGCAGCTCCGACAGGAACTCCTACGAGCAGTACTTC
CASSSDRNSYEQYF
>TRBJ2-7|TRBV20-1|-|-
TGCAGTGCCCGGGGAGCTGCAGGGAGATCCTACGAGCAGTACTTC
CSARGAAGRSYEQYF
>TRBJ2-7|TRBV28|-|few
TGTGCCAGCACACCCTACCGGGACCTAGCCTACGAGCAGTACTTC
CASTPYRDLAYEQYF
>TRBJ2-7|TRBV6-2/TRBV6-3|-|once
TGTGCCAGCAGCTCCCCGACATCGACCTACGAGCAGTACTTC
CASSSPTSTYEQYF
>TRBJ2-7|TRBV6-1|-|few
TGTGCCAGCAGCCTGGGAGAGGTCACCGAGCAGTACTTC
CASSLGEVTEQYF
>TRBJ2-1|TRBV24-1|TRBD1|-
TGTGCCACCAGTGACCGCAGGACAGGACGGGACAATGAGCAGTTCTTC
CATSDRRTGRDNEQFF
>TRBJ1-4|TRBV4-1|TRBD1|-
TGCGCCAGCAGCCAGTCCGGGACAGGGAATATGAAACTGTTTTTT
CASSQSGTGNMKLFF
>TRBJ2-3|TRBV12-3/TRBV12-4|TRBD1|-
TGTGCCAGCAGTTTATCCGGTCAGGGGGCTGGAGATACGCAGTATTTT
CASSLSGQGAGDTQYF
>TRBJ1-4|TRBV7-6|-|many
TGTGCCAGCAGCCTCAGACCTGCAACTAATGAAAAACTGTTTTTT
CASSLRPATNEKLFF
>TRBJ2-1|TRBV28|-|-
TGTGCCAGCCTAAGACTTGAGGGGGAGACCCAGTTCTTC
CASLRLEGETQFF
>TRBJ1-1|TRBV6-1|-|many
TGTGCCAGCAGTCCCAAGGGTACTGAAGCTTTCTTT
CASSPKGTEAFF
>TRBJ1-2|TRBV7-9|-|-
TGCGCCAGCAGCCAAGTTTTGGCAGGGCGAGGCTACGCCTTC
CASSQVLAGRGYAF